This T cell receptor beta chain emerged from a study of cytomegalovirus exposure and HLA in healthy donors. It was with 60 Vbeta and 13 Jbeta primers that the PCR ran. Here immunoSEQ multiplex PCR was the method, and the copy in TCRdb shows in-frame clones only, minus some. The sample lists approximately 150,000 clones, roughly 80% seen once, with 2.9% in the top ten. The study's findings and limits: A later analysis reportedly identified an Asian-associated ancestry cluster as carrying fewer N-insertions than the 666-donor mean. A link between a missense DCLRE1C variant and TCR beta V- and J-gene trimming emerged from a later analysis.

The germline V and J ends were trimmed by 8 bases and 3 bases, with 17 bases remaining between them. Germline CDR1 and CDR2: LNHNV and YYDKDF (reference sequence). The CDR3 loop spans 14 amino acids. Concerning this clone: What it binds is not known.

V and J are TRBV15 and TRBJ2-7; weak D call: TRBD1 (6 bases). The clonotype comes from a woman in her twenties or thirties in good health and CMV-seronegative. The specimen was PBMCs. In DNA form, the CDR3 reads TGTGCCACCGGGGCTAGAGACAGGTTCTACGAGCAGTACTTC. It codes for CATGARDRFYEQYF. The entire variable domain, with the rest obtained from reference TRBV15 and TRBJ2-7, is as follows: DAMVIQNPRYQVTQFGKPVTLSCSQTLNHNVMYWYQQKSSQAPKLLFHYYDKDFNNEADTPDNFQSRRPNTSFCFLDIRSPGLGDTAMYLCATGARDRFYEQYFGPGTRLTVT.